This passage covers 28 T cell receptor beta chains from one sample sequenced in a study of T cells in Graves' hyperthyroidism and ophthalmopathy. RNA transcripts were the template for amplifying TCR beta CDR3 regions. The study used the HTBI primer set for a first-round RT-PCR of the TCR CDR3. Each CDR3 protein gets one entry after TCRdb re-called the multiplex PCR reads with MiXCR. This sample has 550,000 to 650,000 distinct CDR3 sequences, with less than 15% found just once. The specimen was blood. The receptor source for this set is a woman aged 35 to 49 with Graves' hyperthyroidism.

This clonotype was detected ten times or more. The chain links TRBV11-2 to TRBJ1-5; 12 nucleotides align to TRBD1. J lost 2 bases, V lost 1 base, and 9 bases had no gene match. Germline V gene sequence: CDR1 SGHAT, CDR2 FQNNGV. The CDR3 consists of 19 residues. Here the CDR3 reads CASSLGYTGTGGGNQPQHF. In DNA, the CDR3 is TGTGCCAGCAGCTTAGGCTATACCGGGACAGGGGGCGGCAATCAGCCCCAGCATTTT.

This clonotype has more than one count but fewer than ten. Here the CDR3 omits its conserved ending phenylalanine or tryptophan, so a read error is the likely source. V and J are TRBV4-1 and TRBJ2-7; tentatively, D is TRBD2 (6 bases). Trimming shortened V by 2 bases and J by 5 bases, and 13 bases separated the two germline ends. Germline V lookup: CDR1 MGHRA, CDR2 YSYEKL. This CDR3 spans 14 amino acids. CDR3 nucleotides: TGCGCCAGCAGCCAACTTACGGGGGTCGACGAGCAGTACCTC. It is translated as CASSQLTGVDEQYL.

The sample holds many counts of this clonotype. V and J are TRBV12-3 or TRBV12-4 and TRBJ2-2, with 8 bases fitting TRBD2. V gave up 6 bases and J gave up 3 bases; unmatched junction bases: 12. This CDR3 region has 17 residues. This chain's CDR3 is CASRPPPQREYTGELFF. As DNA, the CDR3 is TGTGCCAGCAGGCCCCCGCCCCAGCGGGAGTACACCGGGGAGCTGTTTTTT.

A few counts support this clonotype. The gene calls are TRBV12-3 or TRBV12-4 and TRBJ2-1; 7 nucleotides align to TRBD2. The junction had 10 bases not matched to a gene; V was cut back by 4 bases and J by 10 bases. The CDR3 is made up of 14 amino acids. CDR3 in amino acids: CASSSPGLLGEQFF. As DNA, the CDR3 is TGTGCCAGCAGTTCCCCGGGACTACTGGGGGAGCAGTTCTTC.

The J gene is TRBJ1-5, the V gene TRBV28, with 7 bases lining up with TRBD1. The CDR3 totals 18 residues. Germline-derived CDR1 and CDR2 are MDHEN and SYDVKM. V shed 6 bases, J shed 2 bases, and the junction held 16 bases outside the gene matches. The CDR3 is CASRTPSRGPGGNQPQHF. For the CDR3, the DNA is TGTGCCAGCAGAACCCCTTCGAGGGGGCCCGGGGGCAATCAGCCCCAGCATTTT.

This clonotype was counted many times. The chain joins TRBV5-1 to TRBJ2-5; TRBD2 matches 11 bases. Germline values: CDR1 SGHRS, CDR2 YFSETQ. This CDR3 is 17 amino acids long. V trimming: 4 bases; J trimming: 2 bases; junction bases outside the gene matches: 10. This CDR3 is CASSRRGTSGAQETQYF. Written as DNA, the CDR3 is TGCGCCAGCAGCCGGAGGGGGACTAGCGGAGCACAAGAGACCCAGTACTTC. The full variable domain, completed using reference TRBV5-1 and TRBJ2-5, is KAGVTQTPRYLIKTRGQQVTLSCSPISGHRSVSWYQQTPGQGLQFLFEYFSETQRNKGNFPGRFSGRQFSNSRSEMNVSTLELGDSALYLCASSRRGTSGAQETQYFGPGTRLLVL.

This clonotype was counted at least ten times. CDR3 sequence reads: CSANSQIAQIGAQYF. The DNA of the CDR3 is TGCAGTGCTAACTCCCAAATAGCCCAAATAGGTGCGCAGTACTTC. The gene calls are TRBV20-1 and TRBJ2-7; D gene ambiguous. Germline V gene lookup returns CDR1 DFQATT and CDR2 SNEGSKA (reference sequence). This CDR3 region has 15 residues. Trimming removed 4 bases from V and 9 bases from J, with 25 bases in between.

CDR3 coding DNA: TGTGCCAGCAGTTCGGACAGAAGAAACACCATATATTTT. It translates to CASSSDRRNTIYF. The chain links TRBV27 to TRBJ1-3, with a possible D match to TRBD1 (6 bases). The length of the CDR3 is 13 residues. CDR1 and CDR2 (germline): MNHEY, SMNVEV (reference sequence). Trimming took 4 bases from V and 5 from J, leaving 9 bases between them.

This clonotype was counted many times. The chain employs TRBV30 and TRBJ2-2; D is possibly TRBD2 (5 bases). The CDR3 runs 14 residues. Trimming stripped 3 bases from V and 5 bases from J, with 13 bases between. CDR1 is GTSNPN, CDR2 SVGIG, per germline (reference sequence). In nucleotides, the CDR3 is TGTGCCTGGAGAGTGAGAGGGCGAACCGGGGAGCTGTTTTTT. It yields the protein CAWRVRGRTGELFF.

This clonotype was detected ten times or more. The chain links TRBV27 to TRBJ2-3; 9 bases line up with TRBD1. The CDR3 has 16 residues. V was pared by 7 bases and J by 2 bases, with 10 bases of the junction left unmatched. In germline, CDR1 is MNHEY, CDR2 SMNVEV (reference sequence). The CDR3 sequence: CASTSTRTGDTDTQYF. The CDR3 nucleotides are TGTGCCAGCACCTCCACTCGGACAGGGGACACAGATACGCAGTATTTT.

This clonotype was counted at least ten times. The chain joins TRBV27 to TRBJ2-7, with a tentative D call TRBD2 (6 bases). The CDR3 contains 13 residues. Germline V gene sequence: CDR1 MNHEY, CDR2 SMNVEV (reference sequence). The ends were cut back, 8 bases at V and 3 bases at J, with 14 bases in the middle. The CDR3 nucleotides are TGTGCCAGCGGGTCTGGGGGGAGCTACGAGCAGTACTTC. As protein: CASGSGGSYEQYF.

Many counts were recorded for this clonotype. The V and J genes are TRBV3-1 and TRBJ1-1; D not resolved. The CDR3 contains 14 residues. Trimming cost V 4 bases and J 0 bases, with 9 bases left between them. In germline, CDR1 is LGHDT, CDR2 YNNKEL (reference sequence). The CDR3 loop is CASSRKIMNTEAFF. The CDR3 bases are TGTGCCAGCAGCCGCAAGATCATGAACACTGAAGCTTTCTTT. Based on the CDR3 plus reference TRBV3-1 and TRBJ1-1, the full variable domain is DTAVSQTPKYLVTQMGNDKSIKCEQNLGHDTMYWYKQDSKKFLKIMFSYNNKELIINETVPNRFSPKSPDKAHLNLHINSLELGDSAVYFCASSRKIMNTEAFFGQGTRLTVV.

This clonotype has ten or more counts. The chain uses TRBV7-2 and TRBJ2-3, with 8 bases lining up with TRBD2. J was trimmed by 9 bases and V by 4 bases; bases with no gene match: 21. Germline V gives CDR1 SGHTA, CDR2 FQGNSA. CDR3 length: 18 residues. The CDR3 DNA is TGTGCCAGCAGCTCGACTCCCCTAGCGGGCCCGGTTCGAGGGACGCAGTATTTT. The encoded protein is CASSSTPLAGPVRGTQYF.

This chain joins TRBV19 and TRBJ2-7, with D perhaps TRBD1 (6 bases). V dropped 3 bases and J dropped 6 bases, with 15 bases sitting between them. The germline gives CDR1 LNHDA, CDR2 SQIVND (reference sequence). The CDR3 spans 14 residues. DNA for the CDR3: TGTGCCAGTAGTATCCAGGGCAGGGGAGCCGAGCAGTACTTC. It encodes CASSIQGRGAEQYF.

The chain employs TRBV11-3 and TRBJ1-2, with D hard to call. This CDR3 has 14 amino acids. Germline V gene lookup returns CDR1 SGHNT and CDR2 YENEEA. Between the trimmed V and J ends, which lost 0 bases and 2 bases, there was a span of 7 bases. The CDR3 loop is CASSLDTENYGYTF. DNA of the CDR3: TGTGCCAGCAGCTTAGATACAGAGAACTATGGCTACACCTTC.

The chain couples TRBV7-2 to TRBJ1-2, with TRBD1 matching over 8 bases. V shed 5 bases, J shed 7 bases, and the junction held 6 bases outside the gene matches. The CDR3 consists of 13 residues. Germline values: CDR1 SGHTA, CDR2 FQGNSA. The CDR3 region is CASSRTGPAGYTF. DNA for the CDR3: TGTGCCAGCAGCCGGACAGGGCCGGCTGGCTACACCTTC.

This clonotype was detected many times. The chain carries TRBV3-1 and TRBJ2-7; TRBD2 matches at 11 bases. This CDR3 region has 17 residues. V was clipped by 4 bases and J by 2 bases; unmatched bases: 10. Germline V CDR1 and CDR2: LGHDT, YNNKEL (reference sequence). CDR3 amino acids: CASSPPSLAGGTYEQYF. CDR3 nucleotides: TGTGCCAGCAGCCCACCGTCGCTAGCGGGAGGTACCTACGAGCAGTACTTC.

This clonotype has at least ten counts. The rearrangement links TRBV12-3 or TRBV12-4 to TRBJ1-4, with D tentatively TRBD1 (6 bases). This CDR3 spans 15 amino acids. Trimming removed 3 bases from V and 2 bases from J, with 10 bases in between. This chain's CDR3 is CASSFWDTTNEKLFF. CDR3 sequence (DNA): TGTGCCAGCAGTTTTTGGGACACTACTAATGAAAAACTGTTTTTT.

This clonotype was detected only a few times. The chain uses TRBV25-1 and TRBJ1-6, with D uncertain. This CDR3 comprises 12 residues. Trimming removed 6 bases at V and 11 bases at J, with 11 bases between. Germline V CDR1 and CDR2: MGHDK, SYGVNS. CDR3 sequence: CASSLPGTPLHF. Here the CDR3 DNA reads TGTGCCAGCAGCTTGCCCGGGACACCCCTCCACTTT.

In this sample, this clonotype turned up many times. The rearrangement links TRBV18 to TRBJ1-2; TRBD1 matches at 8 bases. The germline V gene encodes CDR1 KGHSH and CDR2 LQKENI. The CDR3 covers 15 residues. The trim removed 0 bases at V and 2 bases at J, leaving 2 bases unmatched. The CDR3 nucleotides are TGTGCCAGCTCACCACCATCAGGGGGCAACTATGGCTACACCTTC. Its protein product is CASSPPSGGNYGYTF.

The genes are TRBV19 and TRBJ1-2; 10 positions match TRBD1. With 10 bases clipped from V and 6 bases from J, the junction kept 5 bases outside the gene matches. Germline V CDR1 and CDR2: LNHDA, SQIVND (reference sequence). This CDR3 has 12 residues. The chain's CDR3 is CATRQGADGYTF. The CDR3 DNA is TGTGCCACCAGACAGGGGGCTGATGGCTACACCTTC.

Of note for this clonotype: A junction boundary mismatches the germline segment, possibly from a read error. The chain uses TRBV10-3 and TRBJ1-2, with a weak D call TRBD1 (6 bases). Germline V gene sequence: CDR1 ENHRY, CDR2 SYGVKD. The CDR3 has 16 amino acids. CDR3 region: CASSDYPETGSMGYTF. The CDR3 DNA is TGTGCCAGCAGTGATTATCCCGAAACAGGGTCTATGGGCTACACCTTC.

This clonotype was recorded many times. The rearrangement uses TRBV13 and TRBJ2-7; D unresolved. CDR3 length equals 11 residues. The V gene lost 4 bases and the J gene lost 6 bases, with 7 bases spanning the gap. CDR1 and CDR2 (germline): PRHDT, FYEKMQ (reference sequence). This CDR3 is CASSSYGEQYF. DNA for the CDR3: TGTGCCAGCAGCTCCTACGGCGAGCAGTACTTC.

The rearrangement uses TRBV19 and TRBJ1-4, with D tentatively TRBD1 (5 bases). Germline V lookup: CDR1 LNHDA, CDR2 SQIVND (reference sequence). V lost 3 bases to trimming and J lost 3 bases, with 8 bases between them. This CDR3 region has 14 residues. CDR3 region: CASSIQGPNEKLFF. CDR3 coding DNA: TGTGCCAGTAGTATTCAGGGTCCTAATGAAAAACTGTTTTTT.

The chain carries TRBV27 and TRBJ1-3, with D unclear. This CDR3 region has 14 residues. Germline CDR1 MNHEY, CDR2 SMNVEV (reference sequence). Trimming pared 6 bases from V and 5 bases from J, leaving 14 bases between. This CDR3 is CASSSGSARNTIYF. CDR3 in DNA: TGTGCCAGCAGCTCCGGATCGGCCCGAAACACCATATATTTT.

This clonotype was observed many times. The rearrangement uses TRBV27 and TRBJ1-1, with a weak D call TRBD1 (6 bases). Germline V gene data show CDR1 as MNHEY and CDR2 as SMNVEV (reference sequence). Trimming pared 0 bases from V and 0 bases from J, leaving 14 bases between. The CDR3 runs 17 residues. The chain's CDR3 is CASSLSGATGMNTEAFF. The CDR3 DNA is TGTGCCAGCAGTTTATCGGGGGCAACGGGTATGAACACTGAAGCTTTCTTT.

The V gene is TRBV29-1, the J gene TRBJ2-7; tentatively, D is TRBD2 (5 bases). Trimming took off 7 bases at V and 0 bases at J, with 19 bases between the two ends. The CDR3 length is 15 residues. Germline V gene lookup returns CDR1 SQVTM and CDR2 ANQGSEA. The CDR3 nucleotides are TGCAGCGCCGAAACGGGGTCCCAAAGCTCCTACGAGCAGTACTTC. Amino acids: CSAETGSQSSYEQYF.

V gene TRBV7-9 combines with J gene TRBJ1-3; D unresolved. The CDR3 length is 13 residues. V lost 6 bases, J lost 1 base, and 7 bases lay in between. Germline V lookup: CDR1 SEHNR, CDR2 FQNEAQ (reference sequence). CDR3 loop: CASRESSGNTIYF. The CDR3 nucleotides are TGTGCCAGCAGAGAGAGTTCTGGAAACACCATATATTTT.